The 7 T cell receptor beta chains presented below share a single source sample, sequenced in a study of Ad26.COV2.S vaccination and SARS-CoV-2 variants. Only in-frame clones appear in the TCRdb table, and some are missing; sequencing was by immunoSEQ multiplex PCR. The sample holds just under 250,000 clones; more than 75% are singletons and the top ten take 9.5% to 12%. Described treatment: some 19 received Ad26.COV2.S at low or high dose, single or two shots; about 5 received placebo; per-sample allocation not given. Sampling was done on day 63 after the first vaccine or placebo injection. The material was peripheral blood, obtained in a trial of Ad26.COV2.S vaccine versus placebo. The receptors here all came from a person aged 18-60 years who received the Ad26.COV2.S COVID-19 vaccine or a placebo.

J is TRBJ1-5 and V is TRBV28, with D unclear. Trimming cost V 5 bases and J 8 bases, with 16 bases left between them. This CDR3 has 14 amino acids. Germline V gene data show CDR1 as MDHEN and CDR2 as SYDVKM. The CDR3 bases are TGTGCCAGCAGTACACCGGGATCTAGGGAGCCCCAGCATTTT. Amino acids: CASSTPGSREPQHF.

The chain couples TRBV7-9 to TRBJ1-1; possible D gene TRBD1, 6 bases. CDR3 length: 14 residues. Germline assignment: CDR1 SEHNR and CDR2 FQNEAQ (reference sequence). V was trimmed by 1 base and J by 3 bases, leaving 9 bases between them. The CDR3 DNA reads as TGTGCCAGCAGCTTAGTCCCAGGGGACACTGAAGCTTTCTTT. Translated: CASSLVPGDTEAFF.

The chain uses TRBV24-1 and TRBJ2-5; maybe TRBD1 (5 bases). The CDR3 totals 14 residues. Germline lookup yields CDR1 KGHDR and CDR2 SFDVKD. Deletions cut 1 base from V and 5 bases from J, with 10 bases between. The CDR3 loop is CATSDFQGRETQYF. The CDR3 region has the DNA TGTGCCACCAGTGATTTTCAGGGCCGGGAGACCCAGTACTTC.

The rearrangement uses TRBV28 and TRBJ1-5; no definite D call. The CDR3 has 13 residues. Trimming removed 4 bases at V and 0 bases at J, with 4 bases between. Germline loops: CDR1 MDHEN, CDR2 SYDVKM. In DNA, the CDR3 is TGTGCCAGCAGTTCCCATAGCAATCAGCCCCAGCATTTT. Protein product: CASSSHSNQPQHF.

V is TRBV11-2 and J is TRBJ1-2; 9 nucleotides agree with TRBD1. The V and J ends lost 5 bases and 2 bases, in that order; junction bases with no gene match: 3. The CDR3 is made up of 14 amino acids. CDR1 is SGHAT, CDR2 FQNNGV, per germline. The CDR3 spells CASSLTGGNYGYTF. The CDR3 region has the DNA TGTGCCAGCAGCCTCACAGGGGGCAACTATGGCTACACCTTC.

J is TRBJ2-2 and V is TRBV9, with 13 bases matching TRBD2. V lost 4 bases to trimming and J lost 5 bases; unmatched junction nucleotides: 8. Germline CDR1 and CDR2: SGDLS and YYNGEE. The length of the CDR3 is 17 residues. The CDR3 region has the DNA TGTGCCAGCAGCCCGCGGACTAGCGGGAGAGGAACCGGGGAGCTGTTTTTT. Its protein product is CASSPRTSGRGTGELFF.

This clone was counted once. The chain joins TRBV10-1 to TRBJ2-1; D unresolved. CDR3 length: 13 amino acids. The V end was cut by 2 bases, the J end by 7 bases, with 9 bases between. The germline CDR1 and CDR2 sequences are WNHNN and SYGVQD (reference sequence). The CDR3 reads CASSEGSKNEQFF. DNA for the CDR3: TGCGCCAGCAGTGAGGGCTCGAAGAATGAGCAGTTCTTC.